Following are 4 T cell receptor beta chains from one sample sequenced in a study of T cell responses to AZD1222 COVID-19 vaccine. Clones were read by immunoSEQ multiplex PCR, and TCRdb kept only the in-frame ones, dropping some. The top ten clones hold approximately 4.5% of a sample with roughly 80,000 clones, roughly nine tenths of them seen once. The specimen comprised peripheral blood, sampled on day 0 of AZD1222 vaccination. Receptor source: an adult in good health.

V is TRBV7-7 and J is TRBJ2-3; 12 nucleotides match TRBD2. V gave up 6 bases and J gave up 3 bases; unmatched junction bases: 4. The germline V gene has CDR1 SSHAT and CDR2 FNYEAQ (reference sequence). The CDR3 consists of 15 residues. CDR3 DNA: TGTGCCAGCAGTCGCGGACTAGCGGGAACAGATACGCAGTATTTT. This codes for CASSRGLAGTDTQYF.

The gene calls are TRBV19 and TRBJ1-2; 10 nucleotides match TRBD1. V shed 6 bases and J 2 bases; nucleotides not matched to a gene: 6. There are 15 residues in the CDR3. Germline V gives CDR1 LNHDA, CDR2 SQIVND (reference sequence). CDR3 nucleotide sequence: TGTGCCAGTAGGGCCGGGACAGGGGCAAACTATGGCTACACCTTC. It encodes CASRAGTGANYGYTF.

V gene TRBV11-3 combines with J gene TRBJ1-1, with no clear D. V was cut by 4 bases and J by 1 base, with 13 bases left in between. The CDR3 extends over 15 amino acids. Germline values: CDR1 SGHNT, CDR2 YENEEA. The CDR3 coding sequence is TGTGCCAGCAGCTCACCCCAGCGCAGGAACACTGAAGCTTTCTTT. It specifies CASSSPQRRNTEAFF.

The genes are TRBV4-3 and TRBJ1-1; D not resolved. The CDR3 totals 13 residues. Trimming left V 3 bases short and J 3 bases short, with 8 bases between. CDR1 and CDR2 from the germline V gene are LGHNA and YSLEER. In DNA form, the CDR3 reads TGCGCCAGCAGCCACCGGGTAGACACTGAAGCTTTCTTT. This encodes CASSHRVDTEAFF.